This TCR delta chain was sequenced in a study of gamma-delta chains in newborns, infants, children. About the study: Innate gammadelta T cells reportedly expand polyclonally right after birth, driven by microbial exposure, per the title.

TCRdb re-processed the reads via CATT. The sample includes about 4,900 delta-chain clones, about 3% of them seen just once. By proportion, this clone is medium-sized (0.01 to 0.1%). The germline gives CDR1 GEAIGNYY, CDR2 EKD. The CDR3 contains 16 residues. The trim removed 9 bases at V and 4 bases at J, leaving 19 bases unmatched. This clonotype was sampled from a child who was a newborn, infant or young child, either healthy, febrile or measles-vaccinated (not recorded which). The chain recombines TRDV2 with TRDJ1; TRDD3 agrees at 7 bases. The sequencing input was blood. CDR3 amino acids: CAARSRTTGEDDKLIF. CDR3 nucleotides: TGTGCCGCTCGTTCCCGAACCACTGGGGAGGACGATAAACTCATCTTT.